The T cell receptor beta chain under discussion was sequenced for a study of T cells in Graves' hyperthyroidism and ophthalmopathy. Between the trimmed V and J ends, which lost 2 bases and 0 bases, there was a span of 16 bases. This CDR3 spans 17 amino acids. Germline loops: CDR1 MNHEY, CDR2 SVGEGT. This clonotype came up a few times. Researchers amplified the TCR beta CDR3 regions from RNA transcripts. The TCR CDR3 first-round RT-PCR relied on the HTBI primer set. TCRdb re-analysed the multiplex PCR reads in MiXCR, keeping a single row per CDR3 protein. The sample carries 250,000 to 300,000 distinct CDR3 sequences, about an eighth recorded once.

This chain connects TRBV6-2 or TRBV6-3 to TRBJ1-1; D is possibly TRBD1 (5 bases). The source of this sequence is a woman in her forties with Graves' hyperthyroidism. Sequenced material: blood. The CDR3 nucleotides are TGTGCCAGCAGTTACCAGGTGCTTGAGGGGATGAACACTGAAGCTTTCTTT. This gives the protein CASSYQVLEGMNTEAFF.